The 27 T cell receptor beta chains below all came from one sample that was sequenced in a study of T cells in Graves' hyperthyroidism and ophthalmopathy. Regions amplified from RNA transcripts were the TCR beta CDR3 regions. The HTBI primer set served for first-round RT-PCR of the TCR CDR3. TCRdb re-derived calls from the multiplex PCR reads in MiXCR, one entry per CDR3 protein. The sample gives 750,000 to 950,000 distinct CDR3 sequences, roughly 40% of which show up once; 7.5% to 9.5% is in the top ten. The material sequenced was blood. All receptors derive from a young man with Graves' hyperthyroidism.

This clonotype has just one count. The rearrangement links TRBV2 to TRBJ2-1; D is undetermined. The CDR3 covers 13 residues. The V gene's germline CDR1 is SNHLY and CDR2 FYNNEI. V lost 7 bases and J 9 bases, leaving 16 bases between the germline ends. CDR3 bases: TGTGCCAGCATGCTGCTAGGGTCGGGTGAGCAGTTCTTC. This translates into CASMLLGSGEQFF.

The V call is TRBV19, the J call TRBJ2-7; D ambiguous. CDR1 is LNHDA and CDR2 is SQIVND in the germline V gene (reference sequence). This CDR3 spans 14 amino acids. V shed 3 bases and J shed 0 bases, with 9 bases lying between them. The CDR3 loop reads CASSIELYSYEQYF. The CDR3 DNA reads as TGTGCCAGTAGTATCGAGCTCTACTCCTACGAGCAGTACTTC.

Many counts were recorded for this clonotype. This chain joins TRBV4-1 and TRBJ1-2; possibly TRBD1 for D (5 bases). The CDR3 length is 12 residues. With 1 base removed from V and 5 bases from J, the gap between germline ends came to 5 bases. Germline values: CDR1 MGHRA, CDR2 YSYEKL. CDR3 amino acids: CASSQGQYGYTF. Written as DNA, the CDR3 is TGCGCCAGCAGCCAAGGACAGTATGGCTACACCTTC.

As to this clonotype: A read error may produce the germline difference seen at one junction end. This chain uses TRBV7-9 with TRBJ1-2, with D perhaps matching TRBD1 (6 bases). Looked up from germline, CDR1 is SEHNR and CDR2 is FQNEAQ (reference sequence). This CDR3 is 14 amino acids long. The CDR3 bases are TGCGCCAGCAGCCAACCCAGGGGCGGCTATGGCTACACCTTC. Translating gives CASSQPRGGYGYTF.

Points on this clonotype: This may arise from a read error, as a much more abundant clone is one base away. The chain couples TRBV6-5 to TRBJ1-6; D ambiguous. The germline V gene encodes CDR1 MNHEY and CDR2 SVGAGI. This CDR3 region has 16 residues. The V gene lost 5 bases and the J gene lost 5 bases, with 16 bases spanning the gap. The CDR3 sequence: CASSGWIGLNNSPLHF. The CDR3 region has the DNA TGTGCCAGCAGTGGGTGGATAGGCCTCAATAATTCACCCCTCCACTTT.

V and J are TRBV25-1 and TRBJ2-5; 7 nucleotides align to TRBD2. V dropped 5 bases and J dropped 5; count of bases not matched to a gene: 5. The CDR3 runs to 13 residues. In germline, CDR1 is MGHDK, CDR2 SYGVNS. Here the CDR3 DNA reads TGTGCCAGCAGTATGCGGGAGCAGGAGACCCAGTACTTC. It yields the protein CASSMREQETQYF.

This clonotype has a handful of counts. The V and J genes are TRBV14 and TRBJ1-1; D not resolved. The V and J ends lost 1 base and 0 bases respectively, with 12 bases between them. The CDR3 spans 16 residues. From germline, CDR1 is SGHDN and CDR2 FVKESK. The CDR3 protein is CASSQAPGLMNTEAFF. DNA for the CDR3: TGTGCCAGCAGCCAAGCTCCCGGGCTAATGAACACTGAAGCTTTCTTT.

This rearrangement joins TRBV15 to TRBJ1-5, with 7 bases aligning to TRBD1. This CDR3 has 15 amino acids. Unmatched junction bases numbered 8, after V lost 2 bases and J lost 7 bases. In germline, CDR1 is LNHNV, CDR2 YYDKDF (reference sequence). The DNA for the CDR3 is TGTGCCACCAGCAGACCCAGACAGGGAGGACAGCCCCAGCATTTT. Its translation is CATSRPRQGGQPQHF.

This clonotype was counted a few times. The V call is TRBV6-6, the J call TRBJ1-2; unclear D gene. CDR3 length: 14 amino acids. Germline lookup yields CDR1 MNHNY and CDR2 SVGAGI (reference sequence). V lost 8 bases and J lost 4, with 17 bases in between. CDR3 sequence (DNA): TGTGCCAGCGCGAGTCCCCCGGGCCTCTATGGCTACACCTTC. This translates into CASASPPGLYGYTF.

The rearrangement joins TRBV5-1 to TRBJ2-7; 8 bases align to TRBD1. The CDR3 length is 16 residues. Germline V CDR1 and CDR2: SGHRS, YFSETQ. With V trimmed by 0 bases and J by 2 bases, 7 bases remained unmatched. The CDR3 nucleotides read TGCGCCAGCAGCTTGGAACAGGGGGTTGGGGCCTACGAGCAGTACTTC. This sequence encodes CASSLEQGVGAYEQYF.

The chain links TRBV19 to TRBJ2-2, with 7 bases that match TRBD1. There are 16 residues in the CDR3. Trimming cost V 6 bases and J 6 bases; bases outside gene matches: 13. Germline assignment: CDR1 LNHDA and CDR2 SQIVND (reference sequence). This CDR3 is CASSPKGQDLAGELFF. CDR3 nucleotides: TGTGCCAGTAGCCCAAAAGGACAGGATCTCGCCGGGGAGCTGTTTTTT.

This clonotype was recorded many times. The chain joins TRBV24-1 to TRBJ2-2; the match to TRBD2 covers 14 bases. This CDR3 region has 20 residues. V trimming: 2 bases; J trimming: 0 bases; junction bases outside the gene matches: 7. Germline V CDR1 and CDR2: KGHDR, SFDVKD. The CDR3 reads CATSDSLTSGGVSNTGELFF. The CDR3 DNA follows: TGTGCCACCAGTGATTCCCTGACTAGCGGGGGGGTCTCGAACACCGGGGAGCTGTTTTTT.

The DNA of the CDR3 is TGTGCCAGCAGTGAGCAGGGATTTGAGACCCAGTACTTC. Protein sequence: CASSEQGFETQYF. This chain links TRBV2 with TRBJ2-5; D is possibly TRBD1 (5 bases). Trimming removed 3 bases from V and 5 bases from J, with 10 bases in between. The CDR3 is 13 residues long. CDR1 SNHLY and CDR2 FYNNEI come from the germline V gene. Filled out from reference TRBV2 and TRBJ2-5, the complete variable domain reads EPEVTQTPSHQVTQMGQEVILRCVPISNHLYFYWYRQILGQKVEFLVSFYNNEISEKSEIFDDQFSVERPDGSNFTLKIRSTKLEDSAMYFCASSEQGFETQYFGPGTRLLVL.

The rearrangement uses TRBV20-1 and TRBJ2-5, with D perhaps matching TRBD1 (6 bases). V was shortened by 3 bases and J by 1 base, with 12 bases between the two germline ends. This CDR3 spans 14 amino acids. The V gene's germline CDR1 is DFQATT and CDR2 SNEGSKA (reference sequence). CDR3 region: CSARDRARQETQYF. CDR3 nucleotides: TGCAGTGCTAGGGACAGAGCCCGCCAAGAGACCCAGTACTTC.

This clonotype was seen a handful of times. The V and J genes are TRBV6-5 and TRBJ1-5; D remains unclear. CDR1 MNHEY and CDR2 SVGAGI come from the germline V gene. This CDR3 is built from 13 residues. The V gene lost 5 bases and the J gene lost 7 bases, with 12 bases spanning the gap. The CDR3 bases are TGTGCCAGCAGTACCATCTCGGGGCAGCCCCAGCATTTT. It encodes CASSTISGQPQHF.

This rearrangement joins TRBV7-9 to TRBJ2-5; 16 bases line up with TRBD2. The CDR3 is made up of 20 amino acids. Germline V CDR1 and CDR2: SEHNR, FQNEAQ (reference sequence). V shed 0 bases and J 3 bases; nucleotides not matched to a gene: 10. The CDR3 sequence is CASSLAEGLAGGPLEETQYF. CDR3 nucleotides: TGTGCCAGCAGCTTAGCGGAGGGACTAGCGGGGGGGCCGCTCGAAGAGACCCAGTACTTC.

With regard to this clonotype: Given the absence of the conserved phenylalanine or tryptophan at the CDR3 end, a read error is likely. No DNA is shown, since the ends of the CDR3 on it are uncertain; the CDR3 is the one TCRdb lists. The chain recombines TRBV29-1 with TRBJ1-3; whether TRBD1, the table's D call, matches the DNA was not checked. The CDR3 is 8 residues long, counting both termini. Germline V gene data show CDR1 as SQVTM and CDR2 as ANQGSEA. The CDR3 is CSVMGHQT.

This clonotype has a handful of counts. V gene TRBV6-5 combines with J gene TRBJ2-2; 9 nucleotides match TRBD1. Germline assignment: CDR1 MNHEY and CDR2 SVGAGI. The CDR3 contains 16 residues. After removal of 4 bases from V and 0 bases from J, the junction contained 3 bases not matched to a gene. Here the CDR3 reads CASSSTGGPNTGELFF. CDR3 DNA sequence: TGTGCCAGCAGTTCTACAGGGGGCCCGAACACCGGGGAGCTGTTTTTT.

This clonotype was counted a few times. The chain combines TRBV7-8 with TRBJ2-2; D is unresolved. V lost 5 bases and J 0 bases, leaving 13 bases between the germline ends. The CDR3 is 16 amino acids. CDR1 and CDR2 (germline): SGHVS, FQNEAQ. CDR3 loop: CASSPHLQTNTGELFF. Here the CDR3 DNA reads TGTGCCAGCAGCCCCCACCTGCAGACGAACACCGGGGAGCTGTTTTTT.

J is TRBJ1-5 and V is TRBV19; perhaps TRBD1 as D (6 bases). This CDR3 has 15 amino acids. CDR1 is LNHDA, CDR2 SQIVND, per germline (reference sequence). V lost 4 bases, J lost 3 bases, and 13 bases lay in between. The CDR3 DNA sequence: TGTGCCAGTAGTACCGACAGGTCCTCCAATCAGCCCCAGCATTTT. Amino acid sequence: CASSTDRSSNQPQHF.

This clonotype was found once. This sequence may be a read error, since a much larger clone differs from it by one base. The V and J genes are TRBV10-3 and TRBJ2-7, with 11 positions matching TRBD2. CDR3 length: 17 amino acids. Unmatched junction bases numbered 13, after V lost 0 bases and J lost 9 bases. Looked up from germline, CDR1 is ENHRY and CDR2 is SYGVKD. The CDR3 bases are TGTGCCATCAGTGAGTCCATCGTAGCGGGAGGGCCAAGCGGGCAGTACTTC. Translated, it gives CAISESIVAGGPSGQYF.

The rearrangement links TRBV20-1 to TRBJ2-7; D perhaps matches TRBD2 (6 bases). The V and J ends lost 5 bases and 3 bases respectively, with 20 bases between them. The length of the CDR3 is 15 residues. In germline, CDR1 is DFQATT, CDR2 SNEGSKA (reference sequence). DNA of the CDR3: TGCAGTGCTCCCCCCCCAGCTTCGGGACTCTACGAGCAGTACTTC. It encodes CSAPPPASGLYEQYF.

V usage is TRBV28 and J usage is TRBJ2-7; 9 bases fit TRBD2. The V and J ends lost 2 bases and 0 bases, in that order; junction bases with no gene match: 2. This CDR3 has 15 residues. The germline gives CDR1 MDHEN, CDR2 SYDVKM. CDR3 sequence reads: CASSLSSGSSYEQYF. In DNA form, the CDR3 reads TGTGCCAGCAGTTTAAGTAGCGGGAGCTCCTACGAGCAGTACTTC.

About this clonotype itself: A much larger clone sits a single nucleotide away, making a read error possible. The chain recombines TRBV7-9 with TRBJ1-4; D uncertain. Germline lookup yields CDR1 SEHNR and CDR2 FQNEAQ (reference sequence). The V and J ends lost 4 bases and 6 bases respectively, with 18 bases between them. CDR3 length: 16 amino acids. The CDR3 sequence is CASSSPDPFTDEKLFF. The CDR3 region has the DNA TGTGCCAGCAGCTCTCCGGACCCTTTTACGGATGAAAAACTGTTTTTT.

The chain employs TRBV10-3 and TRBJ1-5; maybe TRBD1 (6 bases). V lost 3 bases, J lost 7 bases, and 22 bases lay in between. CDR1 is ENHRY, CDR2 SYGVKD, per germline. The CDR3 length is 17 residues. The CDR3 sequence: CAISDQVQGGDEQPQHF. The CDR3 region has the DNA TGTGCCATCAGTGATCAGGTACAGGGTGGCGACGAGCAGCCCCAGCATTTT.

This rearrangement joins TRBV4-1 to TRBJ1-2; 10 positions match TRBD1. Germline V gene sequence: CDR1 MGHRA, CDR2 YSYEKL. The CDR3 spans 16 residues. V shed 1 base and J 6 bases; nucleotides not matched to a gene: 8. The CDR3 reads CASSQVGTGAQNGYTF. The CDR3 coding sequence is TGCGCCAGCAGCCAAGTTGGGACAGGGGCCCAGAATGGCTACACCTTC.

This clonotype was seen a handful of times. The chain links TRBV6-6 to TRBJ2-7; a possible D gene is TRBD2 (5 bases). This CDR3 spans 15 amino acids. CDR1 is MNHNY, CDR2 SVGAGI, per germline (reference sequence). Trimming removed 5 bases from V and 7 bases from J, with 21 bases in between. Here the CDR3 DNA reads TGTGCCAGCAGTGAATGGGGAGACACCTTAGAGGAGCAGTACTTC. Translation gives CASSEWGDTLEEQYF.